This T cell receptor (beta chain) was captured by sequencing in a study of shared clonotypes between healthy human individuals. Study conclusions and caveats: In a few donors, about 5% of naive CD4 clonotypes appeared in common. Though the depth was large, rarefaction showed that sorted-subset sequencing was incomplete.

Concerning this clone itself: Its antigen is undetermined.

Trimming cost V 3 bases and J 4 bases; bases outside gene matches: 5. CDR1 is SQVTM, CDR2 ANQGSEA, per germline. The CDR3 is 14 amino acids. TCRdb's table, derived via immunoSEQ multiplex PCR, lists solely in-frame clones and lacks some. The sample carries 2,500,000 or so clones, more than 90% recorded once. V and J are TRBV29-1 and TRBJ2-2; 7 bases map to TRBD1. Sequencing was performed on naive CD4+ T cells sorted from blood. Subset here: CD45RA+ positively selected. The TCR comes from a man aged 18 to 29 in good health. CDR3 sequence (DNA): TGCAGCGTTGAGCTACAGGGGCCCACCGGGGAGCTGTTTTTT. Translation: CSVELQGPTGELFF.